A selection of T cell receptor beta chains follows, all from one sample in a study of blood T cell repertoires in COVID-19. The repertoire was sequenced with immunoSEQ multiplex PCR; TCRdb's copy has only in-frame clones and lacks some. Of 90,000 or so clones listed, 90% are singletons. Sequenced material: peripheral blood. The receptors come from a woman aged 80 or over with active or convalescent COVID-19. Each CDR3 is given with its conserved first and last residue. The D gene is left open where the match is weak. For some rows the clone size is stated as once, few or many, or as a class when expanded; others skip it.

TRBV7-9	TRBD2	TRBJ2-3	NA	CASQTSGSITDTQYF	TGTGCCAGCCAAACTAGCGGGAGTATCACAGATACGCAGTATTTT
TRBV5-1	NA	TRBJ2-5	NA	CASSLDSSQETQYF	TGCGCCAGCAGCTTGGACAGCTCTCAAGAGACCCAGTACTTC
TRBV6-5	NA	TRBJ2-2	NA	CASSYQTGANTGELFF	TGTGCCAGCAGTTACCAGACAGGAGCGAACACCGGGGAGCTGTTTTTT
TRBV9	NA	TRBJ2-7	once	CASSVGRDGAEQYF	TGTGCCAGCAGCGTAGGAAGGGATGGGGCGGAGCAGTACTTC
TRBV27	NA	TRBJ1-4	NA	CASRPGSAGEKLFF	TGTGCCAGCAGGCCCGGGTCCGCGGGGGAAAAACTGTTTTTT
TRBV30	TRBD1	TRBJ1-1	NA	CAWSVLDRGNTEAFF	TGTGCCTGGAGTGTTTTGGACAGGGGTAACACTGAAGCTTTCTTT
TRBV30	NA	TRBJ1-5	NA	CAWSGGAGQPQHF	TGTGCCTGGAGCGGAGGGGCCGGACAGCCCCAGCATTTT
TRBV25-1	NA	TRBJ2-7	NA	CASSAPGRGTYEQYF	TGTGCCAGCAGTGCGCCGGGACGGGGGACCTACGAGCAGTACTTC
TRBV28	TRBD2	TRBJ2-1	NA	CASSLRAGGFSNEQFF	TGTGCCAGCAGTTTAAGGGCGGGAGGGTTCAGCAATGAGCAGTTCTTC
TRBV11-2	NA	TRBJ2-3	NA	CASSPRGTRTDTQYF	TGTGCCAGCAGCCCCCGCGGGACTCGCACAGATACGCAGTATTTT
TRBV10-3	NA	TRBJ1-3	NA	CAISDLVPGALISGNTIYF	TGTGCCATCAGTGACCTCGTCCCAGGTGCTCTTATCTCTGGAAACACCATATATTTT
TRBV11-2	TRBD1	TRBJ2-7	NA	CASSPGQRTYEQYF	TGTGCCAGCAGCCCGGGACAGAGAACCTACGAGCAGTACTTC
TRBV5-1	TRBD1	TRBJ1-1	NA	CASSLRQGTEAFF	TGCGCCAGCAGCCTACGACAGGGCACTGAAGCTTTCTTT
TRBV11-2	NA	TRBJ2-7	NA	CASSIPLGVNEQYF	TGTGCCAGCAGCATCCCGCTCGGGGTTAACGAGCAGTACTTC
TRBV19	NA	TRBJ1-5	NA	CASSMSVISNQPQHF	TGTGCCAGTAGTATGTCAGTAATTAGCAATCAGCCCCAGCATTTT
TRBV20-1	TRBD1	TRBJ2-7	NA	CSASRDRSSYEQYF	TGCAGTGCTAGTAGGGACAGAAGCTCCTACGAGCAGTACTTC
TRBV6-1	NA	TRBJ1-3	few	CASSDGGNTIYF	TGTGCCAGCAGTGACGGGGGAAACACCATATATTTT
TRBV4-1	NA	TRBJ1-2	once	CASSQENYGYTF	TGCGCCAGCAGCCAGGAGAACTATGGCTACACCTTC
TRBV28	TRBD1	TRBJ1-2	NA	CASSLNRGYYGYTF	TGTGCCAGCAGTCTCAACAGGGGTTACTATGGCTACACCTTC
TRBV5-5	TRBD1	TRBJ1-1	NA	CASSPGTGDTEAFF	TGTGCCAGCAGCCCCGGGACAGGGGACACTGAAGCTTTCTTT
TRBV6-6	NA	TRBJ1-6	NA	CASVSDMSSYNSPLHF	TGTGCCAGCGTATCGGACATGAGCTCCTATAATTCACCCCTCCACTTT
TRBV21-1	NA	TRBJ2-1	NA	CASSKRRWFKSILGKDYNEQFF	TGTGCCAGCAGCAAACGCCGGTGGTTTAAGTCGATTCTCGGGAAAGACTACAATGAGCAGTTCTTC
TRBV4-1	NA	TRBJ1-5	NA	CASSLDRPNQPQHF	TGCGCCAGCAGTCTAGACAGGCCGAATCAGCCCCAGCATTTT
TRBV6-4	NA	TRBJ1-5	NA	CASSDSYTRQPQHF	TGTGCCAGCAGTGACAGTTATACGAGACAGCCCCAGCATTTT
TRBV7-2	TRBD1	TRBJ1-1	few	CASSRVNRGMKNTEAFF	TGTGCCAGCAGCCGGGTTAACAGGGGGATGAAGAACACTGAAGCTTTCTTT
TRBV28	NA	TRBJ1-5	NA	CASSPTGSNQPQHF	TGTGCCAGCAGCCCGACAGGTAGCAATCAGCCCCAGCATTTT
TRBV10-3	NA	TRBJ2-2	NA	CAIRDQQAGELFF	TGTGCCATCAGGGATCAACAGGCCGGGGAGCTGTTTTTT
TRBV27	TRBD1	TRBJ2-1	NA	CASSRQGYNEQFF	TGTGCCAGCAGCCGACAGGGCTACAATGAGCAGTTCTTC
TRBV5-6	TRBD1	TRBJ1-3	NA	CASSLQGARSGNTIYF	TGTGCCAGCAGCTTGCAGGGGGCTAGGTCTGGAAACACCATATATTTT
TRBV19	NA	TRBJ2-5	NA	CASSSRETQYF	TGTGCCAGTAGTTCCCGAGAGACCCAGTACTTC
TRBV5-4	TRBD1	TRBJ1-6	many	CASSSGQALDNSPLHF	TGTGCCAGCAGCTCTGGACAGGCCTTAGATAATTCACCCCTCCACTTT
TRBV7-8	TRBD1	TRBJ2-7	few	CASSLGQGGSEQYF	TGTGCCAGCAGCCTGGGACAGGGGGGGAGCGAGCAGTACTTC
TRBV7-3	TRBD2	TRBJ2-1	NA	CASSLREGNEQFF	TGTGCCAGCAGCTTAAGGGAGGGCAATGAGCAGTTCTTC
TRBV3-1/TRBV3-2	TRBD2	TRBJ2-1	once	CASSQDSGRAYNEQFF	TGTGCCAGCAGCCAAGATAGCGGGAGGGCCTACAATGAGCAGTTCTTC
TRBV7-8	NA	TRBJ2-5	NA	CASSLAWTRAKETQYF	TGTGCCAGCAGCTTAGCGTGGACGAGGGCCAAAGAGACCCAGTACTTC
TRBV27	TRBD1	TRBJ1-5	few	CASSKYRGRDSNQPQHF	TGTGCCAGCAGTAAATACAGGGGGCGGGATAGCAATCAGCCCCAGCATTTT
TRBV3-1/TRBV3-2	NA	TRBJ2-7	NA	CASSQDKRSEQYF	TGTGCCAGCAGCCAAGATAAAAGGAGCGAGCAGTACTTC
TRBV10-3	NA	TRBJ1-3	once	CAISDRSSGNTIYF	TGTGCCATCAGTGATCGGAGCTCTGGAAACACCATATATTTT
TRBV18	TRBD1	TRBJ1-1	NA	CASSTGVLSGNTEAFF	TGTGCCAGCTCAACAGGGGTGCTTTCGGGGAACACTGAAGCTTTCTTT
TRBV10-2	NA	TRBJ1-1	NA	CASRDRRNTEAFF	TGCGCCAGCAGAGACAGGAGGAACACTGAAGCTTTCTTT
TRBV18	TRBD2	TRBJ2-1	once	CASSPRTSRNEQFF	TGTGCCAGCTCCCCCAGGACTAGCCGGAATGAGCAGTTCTTC